The T cell receptor beta chain under discussion was sequenced for a study of blood T cell repertoires in COVID-19. Trimming pared 3 bases from V and 0 bases from J, leaving 11 bases between. CDR1 and CDR2 from the germline V gene are SQVTM and ANQGSEA. The length of the CDR3 is 15 residues. TCRdb's table, derived via immunoSEQ multiplex PCR, lists solely in-frame clones and lacks some. The top ten clones hold approximately 4% of a sample with roughly 170,000 clones, approximately 82% of them seen once. This clone was counted once. The chain uses TRBV29-1 and TRBJ2-2, with no clear D. This receptor was taken from a woman aged 45-60 years in a cohort exposed to, infected with or recovered from COVID-19 (not recorded which). What was sequenced was PBMCs or T cells enriched from blood (not recorded which). The chain's CDR3 is CSVDGQASNTGELFF. As DNA, the CDR3 is TGCAGCGTTGATGGGCAGGCCTCGAACACCGGGGAGCTGTTTTTT.